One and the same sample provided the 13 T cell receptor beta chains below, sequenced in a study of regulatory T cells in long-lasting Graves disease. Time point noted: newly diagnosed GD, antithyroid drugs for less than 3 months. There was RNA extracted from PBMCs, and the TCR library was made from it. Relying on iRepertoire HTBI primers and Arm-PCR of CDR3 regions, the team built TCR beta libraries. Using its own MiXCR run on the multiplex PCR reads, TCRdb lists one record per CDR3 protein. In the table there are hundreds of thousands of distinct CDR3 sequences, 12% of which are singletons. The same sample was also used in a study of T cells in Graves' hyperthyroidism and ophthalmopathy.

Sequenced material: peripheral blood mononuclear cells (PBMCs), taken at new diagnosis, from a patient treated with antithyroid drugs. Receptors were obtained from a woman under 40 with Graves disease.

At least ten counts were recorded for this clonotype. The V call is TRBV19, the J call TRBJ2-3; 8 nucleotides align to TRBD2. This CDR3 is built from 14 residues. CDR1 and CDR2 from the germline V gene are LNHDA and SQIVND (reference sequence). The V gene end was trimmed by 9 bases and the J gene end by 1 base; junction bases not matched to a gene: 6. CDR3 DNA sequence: TGTGCCAGCAGCTCCGGGAGGGGCACAGATACGCAGTATTTT. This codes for CASSSGRGTDTQYF.

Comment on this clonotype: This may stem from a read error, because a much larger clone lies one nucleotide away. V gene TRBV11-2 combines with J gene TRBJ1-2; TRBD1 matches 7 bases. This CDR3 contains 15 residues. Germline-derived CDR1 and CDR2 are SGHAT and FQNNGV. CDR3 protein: CASSPPGTANYGYPF. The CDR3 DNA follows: TGTGCCAGCAGCCCCCCCGGGACAGCTAACTATGGCTACCCCTTC.

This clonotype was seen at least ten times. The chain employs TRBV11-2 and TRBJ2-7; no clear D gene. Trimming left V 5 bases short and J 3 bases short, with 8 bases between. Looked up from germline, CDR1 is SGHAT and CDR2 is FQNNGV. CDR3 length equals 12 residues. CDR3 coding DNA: TGTGCCAGCAGCCACATAAACTACGAGCAGTACTTC. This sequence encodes CASSHINYEQYF.

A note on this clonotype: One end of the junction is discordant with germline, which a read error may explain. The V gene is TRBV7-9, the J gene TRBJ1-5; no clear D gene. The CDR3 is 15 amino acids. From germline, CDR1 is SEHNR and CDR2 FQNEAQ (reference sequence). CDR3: CASNLGGRGNQPQHF. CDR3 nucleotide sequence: TGTGCCAGCAACTTAGGCGGACGAGGAAATCAGCCCCAGCATTTT.

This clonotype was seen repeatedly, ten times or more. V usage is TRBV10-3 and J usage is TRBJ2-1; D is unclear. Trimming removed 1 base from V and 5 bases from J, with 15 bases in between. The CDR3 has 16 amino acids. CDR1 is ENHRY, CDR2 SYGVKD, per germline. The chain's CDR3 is CAISEFGQLTNNEQFF. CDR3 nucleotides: TGTGCCATCAGTGAGTTTGGCCAGCTAACAAACAATGAGCAGTTCTTC.

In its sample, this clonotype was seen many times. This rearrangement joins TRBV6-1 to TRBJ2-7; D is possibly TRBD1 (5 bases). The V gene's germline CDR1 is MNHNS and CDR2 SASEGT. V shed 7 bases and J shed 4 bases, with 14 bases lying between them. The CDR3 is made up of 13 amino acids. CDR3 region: CASTLRQSYEQYF. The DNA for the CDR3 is TGTGCCAGCACCCTCCGACAGTCTTACGAGCAGTACTTC.

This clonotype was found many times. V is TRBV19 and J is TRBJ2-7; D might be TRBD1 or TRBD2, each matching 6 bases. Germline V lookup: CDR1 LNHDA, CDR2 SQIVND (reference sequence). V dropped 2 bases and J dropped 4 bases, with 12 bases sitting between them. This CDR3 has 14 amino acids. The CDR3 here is CASSIKGGVYEQYF. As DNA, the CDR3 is TGTGCCAGTAGTATAAAGGGGGGCGTATACGAGCAGTACTTC.

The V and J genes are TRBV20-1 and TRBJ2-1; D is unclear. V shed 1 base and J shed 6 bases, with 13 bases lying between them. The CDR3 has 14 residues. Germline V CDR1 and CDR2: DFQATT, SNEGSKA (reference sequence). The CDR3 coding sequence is TGCAGTGCTAGAGGAATAAAGTCGACCAATGAGCAGTTCTTC. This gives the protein CSARGIKSTNEQFF.

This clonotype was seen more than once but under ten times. In DNA, the CDR3 is TGCGCCAGCAGTGAAGGCCTAGCGGGTAACACCGGGGAGCTGTTTTTT. This gives the protein CASSEGLAGNTGELFF. This sequence joins TRBV10-1 and TRBJ2-2, with 8 positions matching TRBD2. The CDR3 runs to 16 residues. Trimming cost V 3 bases and J 2 bases; bases outside gene matches: 5. Germline CDR1 reads WNHNN; CDR2 reads SYGVQD (reference sequence).

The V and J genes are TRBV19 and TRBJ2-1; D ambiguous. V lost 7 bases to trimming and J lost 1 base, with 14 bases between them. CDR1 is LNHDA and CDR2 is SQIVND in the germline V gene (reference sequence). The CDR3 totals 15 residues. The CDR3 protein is CASKVGTRSYNEQFF. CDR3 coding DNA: TGTGCCAGTAAGGTAGGCACCAGATCCTACAATGAGCAGTTCTTC.

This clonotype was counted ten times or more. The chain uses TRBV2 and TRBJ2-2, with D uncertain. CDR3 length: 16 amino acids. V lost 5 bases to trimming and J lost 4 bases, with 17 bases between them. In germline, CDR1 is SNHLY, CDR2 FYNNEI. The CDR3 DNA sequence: TGTGCCAGCAGTCAAACCGGGCCCCCGGGCACCGGGGAGCTGTTTTTT. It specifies CASSQTGPPGTGELFF.

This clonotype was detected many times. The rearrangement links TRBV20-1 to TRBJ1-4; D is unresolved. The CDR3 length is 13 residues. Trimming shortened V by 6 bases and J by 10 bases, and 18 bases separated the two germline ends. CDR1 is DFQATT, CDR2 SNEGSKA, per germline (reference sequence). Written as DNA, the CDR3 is TGCAGTGCCGGATCGGGGAGCTTTGGAAAACTGTTTTTT. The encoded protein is CSAGSGSFGKLFF.

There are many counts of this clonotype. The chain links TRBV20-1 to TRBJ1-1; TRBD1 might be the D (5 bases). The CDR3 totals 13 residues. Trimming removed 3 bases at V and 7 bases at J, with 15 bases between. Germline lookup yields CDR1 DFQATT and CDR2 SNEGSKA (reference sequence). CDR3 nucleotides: TGCAGTGCTAGCGGCAGGGACCATATTGAAGCTTTCTTT. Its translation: CSASGRDHIEAFF.